The clone carrying this T cell receptor (beta chain) came up a few times. The source of the sample is a study of T cells after yellow fever vaccination. TCRdb re-analysed the 5' RACE reads in MiXCR, keeping a single row per CDR3 protein. Of approximately 120,000 distinct CDR3 sequences in the sample, over 12% were seen once. This CDR3 spans 13 amino acids. The V end was cut by 7 bases, the J end by 6 bases, with 16 bases between. The V gene's germline CDR1 is MNHEY and CDR2 SMNVEV (reference sequence). The material was CD8+ T cells sorted from PBMCs, obtained 5 days after the yellow fever booster vaccination. The sequence derives from a man between 18 and 35 years old who received the YFV17D yellow fever vaccine. The chain joins TRBV27 to TRBJ2-7, with D tentatively TRBD2 (5 bases). The CDR3 loop reads CASISPEGLEQYF. The CDR3 DNA follows: TGTGCCAGCATCTCACCCGAGGGCCTCGAGCAGTACTTC.